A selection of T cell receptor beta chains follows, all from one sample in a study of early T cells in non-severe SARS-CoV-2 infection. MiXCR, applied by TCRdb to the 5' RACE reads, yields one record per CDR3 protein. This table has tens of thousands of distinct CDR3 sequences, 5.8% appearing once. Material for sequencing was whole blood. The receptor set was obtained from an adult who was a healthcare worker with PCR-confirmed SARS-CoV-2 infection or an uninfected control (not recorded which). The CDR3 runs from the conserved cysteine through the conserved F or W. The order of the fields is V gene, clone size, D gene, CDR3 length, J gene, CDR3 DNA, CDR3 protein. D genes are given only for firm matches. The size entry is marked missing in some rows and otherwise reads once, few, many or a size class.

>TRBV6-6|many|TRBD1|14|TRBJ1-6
TGTGCCAGCAGACCGGGACAGGGCGGTGCACCCCTCCACTTT
CASRPGQGGAPLHF
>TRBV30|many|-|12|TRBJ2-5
TGTGCCTGGAGCAGTGGGGCCCGGACCCAGTACTTC
CAWSSGARTQYF
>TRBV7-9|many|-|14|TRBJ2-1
TGTGCCAGCAGCCTAAGCGAGACCTACACTGAGCAGTTCTTC
CASSLSETYTEQFF
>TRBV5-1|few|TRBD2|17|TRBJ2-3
TGCGCCAGCAGCCGCGCACTAGCGGGGGGCCGCGGAGATACGCAGTATTTT
CASSRALAGGRGDTQYF
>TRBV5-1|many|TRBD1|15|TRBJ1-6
TGCGCCAGCAGCTTTAAGGGGACAGCAGGGTCACCCCTCCACTTT
CASSFKGTAGSPLHF
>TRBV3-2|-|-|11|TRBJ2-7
TGTGCCAGCAGCCCCTTCAAGGAGCAGTACTTC
CASSPFKEQYF
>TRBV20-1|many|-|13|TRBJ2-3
TGCAGTGCTAGGGGACCTGACCCAGATACGCAGTATTTT
CSARGPDPDTQYF
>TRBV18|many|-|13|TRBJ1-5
TGTGCCAGCTCACGAGGGCGGAATGAGCCCCAGCATTTT
CASSRGRNEPQHF
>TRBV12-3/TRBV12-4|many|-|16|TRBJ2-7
TGTGCCAGCAGTCGTCCAATCCAAGGGACCTCCTACGAGCAGTACTTC
CASSRPIQGTSYEQYF
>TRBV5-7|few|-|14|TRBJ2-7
TGTGCCAGCAGCTTGGGGGACAAGGGCTACGAGCAGTACTTC
CASSLGDKGYEQYF
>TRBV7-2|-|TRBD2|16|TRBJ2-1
TGTGCCAGCAGCCCCGGGGCTAGCGGGGGCCTGGATGAGCAGTTCTTC
CASSPGASGGLDEQFF
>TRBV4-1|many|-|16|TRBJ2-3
TGCGCCAGCAGCCAAGCAACAGGGAAAAGCACAGATACGCAGTATTTT
CASSQATGKSTDTQYF
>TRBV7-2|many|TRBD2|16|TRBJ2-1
TGTGCCAGCAGCTTAGGGGCTAGCGGGTTCTACAATGAGCAGTTCTTC
CASSLGASGFYNEQFF
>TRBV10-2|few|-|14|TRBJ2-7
TGCGCCAGCAGTCGAACGGGAGACTCCTACGAGCAGTACTTC
CASSRTGDSYEQYF
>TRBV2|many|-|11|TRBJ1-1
TGTGCCAGCAGAGTGAACACTGAAGCTTTCTTT
CASRVNTEAFF
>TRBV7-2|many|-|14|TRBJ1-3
TGTGCCAGCAGCCCGACCCGCTCTGAAAACACCATATATTTT
CASSPTRSENTIYF
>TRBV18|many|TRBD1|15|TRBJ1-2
TGTGCCAGCTCACCTCGACAGGGCTGGAACTATGGCTACACCTTC
CASSPRQGWNYGYTF
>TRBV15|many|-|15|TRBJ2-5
TGTGCCACCAGCAGAGATCGTAGCGGCCAAGAGACCCAGTACTTC
CATSRDRSGQETQYF
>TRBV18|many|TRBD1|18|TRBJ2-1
TGTGCCAGCTCACCGAGGTCTCCGGGACAGGGGGCCAACAATGAGCAGTTCTTC
CASSPRSPGQGANNEQFF
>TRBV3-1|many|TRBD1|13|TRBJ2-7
TGTGCCAGCAGGGGGACAGTAAGGAGGGAGCAGTACTTC
CASRGTVRREQYF
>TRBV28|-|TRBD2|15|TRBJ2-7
TGTGCCAGCAGTTTAACGGGAGGCCTCTCCTACGAGCAGTACTTC
CASSLTGGLSYEQYF
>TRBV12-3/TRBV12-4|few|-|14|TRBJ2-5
TGTGCCAGCAGTTTGGGCAGGGCCCAAGAGACCCAGTACTTC
CASSLGRAQETQYF
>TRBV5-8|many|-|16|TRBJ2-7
TGTGCCAGCAGCTTGGTTCTAGGTGGGACCGCCTACGAGCAGTACTTC
CASSLVLGGTAYEQYF
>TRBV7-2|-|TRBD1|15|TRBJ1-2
TGTGCCAGCAGCCCATGGACAGGGGGAGGCTATGGCTACACCTTC
CASSPWTGGGYGYTF
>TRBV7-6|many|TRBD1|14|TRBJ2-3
TGTGCCAGCGGCCACAGGGGGCACCCAGATACGCAGTATTTT
CASGHRGHPDTQYF
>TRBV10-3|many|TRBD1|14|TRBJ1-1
TGTGCCATCAGTACATTGGACAGGGGCGCTGAAGCTTTCTTT
CAISTLDRGAEAFF
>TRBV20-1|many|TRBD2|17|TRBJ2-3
TGCAGTGCTAGAATTCGCGTAGCGGGAGGCTCATGGGATACGCAGTATTTT
CSARIRVAGGSWDTQYF
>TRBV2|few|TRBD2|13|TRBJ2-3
TGTGCCGGACGTAGCGGGATCACAGATACGCAGTATTTT
CAGRSGITDTQYF
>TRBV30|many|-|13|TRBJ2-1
TGTGCCTGGAATCCAGTAGCCTACAATGAGCAGTTCTTC
CAWNPVAYNEQFF
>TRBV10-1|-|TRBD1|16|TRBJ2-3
TGCGCCAGCAGCGGAACGGCCAGGGGGCCTCAAGATACGCAGTATTTT
CASSGTARGPQDTQYF
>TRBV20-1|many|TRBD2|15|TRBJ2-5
TGCAGTGCTAGAGCTAGCGGGGGTCGGGCGGAGACCCAGTACTTC
CSARASGGRAETQYF
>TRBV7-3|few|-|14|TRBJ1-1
TGTGCCAGCAGCTTATCCGCCGGGAACACTGAAGCTTTCTTT
CASSLSAGNTEAFF
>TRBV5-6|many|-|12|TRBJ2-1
TGTGCCAGCAGCTTCAACTACAATGAGCAGTTCTTC
CASSFNYNEQFF
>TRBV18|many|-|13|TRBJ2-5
TGTGCCAGCTCACCTTATGGCGAAGAGACCCAGTACTTC
CASSPYGEETQYF
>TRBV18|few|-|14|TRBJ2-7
TGTGCCAGCTCACCACCGGCGGGATCCTACGAGCAGTACTTC
CASSPPAGSYEQYF
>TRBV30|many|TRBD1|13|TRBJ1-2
TGTGCCTGGAGTCAGCCTCCAGGGGGTGGCTACACCTTC
CAWSQPPGGGYTF
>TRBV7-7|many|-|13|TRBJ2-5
TGTGCTAGCAGCCCTCAGGGAACAGAGACCCAGTACTTC
CASSPQGTETQYF
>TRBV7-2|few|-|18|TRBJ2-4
TGTGCCAGCAGCTTCCGCGGGACTTACCTGTTAGCCAAAAACATTCAGTACTTC
CASSFRGTYLLAKNIQYF
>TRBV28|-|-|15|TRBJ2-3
TGTGCCAGCAGCCCCGGACAGTTTAGCACAGATACGCAGTATTTT
CASSPGQFSTDTQYF
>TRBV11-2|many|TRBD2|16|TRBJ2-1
TGTGCCAGCAGCCTTAGGACTAGCGGGAGTGTGAATGAGCAGTTCTTC
CASSLRTSGSVNEQFF
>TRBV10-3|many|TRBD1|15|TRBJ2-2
TGTGCCATCAGTGGGGGGACAGCTAACACCGGGGAGCTGTTTTTT
CAISGGTANTGELFF
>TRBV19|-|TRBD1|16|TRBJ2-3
TGTGCCAGTAGCCTGGGACAGTCAAAGGGGACAGATACGCAGTATTTT
CASSLGQSKGTDTQYF
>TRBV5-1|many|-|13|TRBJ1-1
TGCGCCAGCAGCTTCGGTCCGAACACTGAAGCTTTCTTT
CASSFGPNTEAFF
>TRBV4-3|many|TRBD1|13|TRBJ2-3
TGCGCCAGCAGCCACCAGGGGGCAGATACGCAGTATTTT
CASSHQGADTQYF
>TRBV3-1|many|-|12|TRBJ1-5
TGTGCCAGCAGCGGGGGGTCGGGGCCCCAGCATTTT
CASSGGSGPQHF
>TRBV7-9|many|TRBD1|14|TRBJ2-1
TGTGCCAGCAGCTTAGGACAGGGGTGGAATGAGCAGTTCTTC
CASSLGQGWNEQFF
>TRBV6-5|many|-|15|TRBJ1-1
TGTGCCAGCAGACAAAAGGGGGGGATGAACACTGAAGCTTTCTTT
CASRQKGGMNTEAFF
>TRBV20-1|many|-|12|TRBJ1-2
TGCAGTGGAACCAGACCTAACTATGGCTACACCTTC
CSGTRPNYGYTF
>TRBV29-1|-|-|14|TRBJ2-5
TGCAGCGGTGGGGATTGGCGGAACCAAGAGACCCAGTACTTC
CSGGDWRNQETQYF
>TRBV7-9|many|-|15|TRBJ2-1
TGTGCCAGCAGCCCCCCTGTAGGGGGTTCATTTGAGCAGTTCTTC
CASSPPVGGSFEQFF
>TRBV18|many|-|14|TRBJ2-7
TGTGCCAGCTCACCACAGGGTGCCTCCTACGAGCAGTACTTC
CASSPQGASYEQYF
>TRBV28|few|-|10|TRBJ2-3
TGTGCCAGCAGTCTCACCACGCAGTATTTT
CASSLTTQYF
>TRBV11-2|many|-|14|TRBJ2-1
TGTGCCAGCAGCTTAGATCCCTTTCCTAATGAGCAGTTCTTC
CASSLDPFPNEQFF
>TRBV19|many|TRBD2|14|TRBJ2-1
TGTGCCAGTAGTTGGAGCGGGGGATACAATGAGCAGTTCTTC
CASSWSGGYNEQFF
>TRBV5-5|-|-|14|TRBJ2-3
TGTGCCAGCAGCTTACAGGAGACCACAGATACGCAGTATTTT
CASSLQETTDTQYF
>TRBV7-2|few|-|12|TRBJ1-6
TGTGCCAGCAGCCCCGACCGCCGCCCCCTCCACTTT
CASSPDRRPLHF
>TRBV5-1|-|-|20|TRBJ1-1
TGCGCCAGCAGCTTGGGGGTTTGGGGTGACAGCGAAATCATGAACACTGAAGCTTTCTTT
CASSLGVWGDSEIMNTEAFF
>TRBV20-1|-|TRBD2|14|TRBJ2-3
TGCAGTGCTAGGGCTAGCGGGAGGATAGATACGCAGTATTTT
CSARASGRIDTQYF
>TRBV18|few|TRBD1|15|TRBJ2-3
TGTGCCAGCTCACCAGGGACAGATCCCTCAGATACGCAGTATTTT
CASSPGTDPSDTQYF